The 12 T cell receptor beta chains below were found in one sample sequenced in a study of blood T cell repertoires in COVID-19. Profiled with immunoSEQ multiplex PCR; TCRdb holds only in-frame clones, not every one. The sample shows about 150,000 clones, roughly nine tenths of them seen only once. The specimen was peripheral blood. The receptors here all came from a woman in her thirties or forties with acute or convalescent COVID-19.

The CDR3 coding sequence is TGTGCCAGCAGTTACTATGGGACAGGGAACACTGAAGCTTTCTTT. Translated, it gives CASSYYGTGNTEAFF. The J gene is TRBJ1-1, the V gene TRBV6-5; 8 nucleotides match TRBD1. Trimming at V came to 1 base and at J to 1 base, leaving 2 bases not matched to a gene. Germline V CDR1 and CDR2: MNHEY, SVGAGI. CDR3 length equals 15 residues.

The CDR3 spells CASSIGREGNIQYF. The CDR3 region has the DNA TGTGCCAGTAGTATCGGCAGGGAAGGGAACATTCAGTACTTC. This chain joins TRBV19 and TRBJ2-4; D is possibly TRBD1 (5 bases). CDR3 length: 14 residues. CDR1 is LNHDA, CDR2 SQIVND, per germline (reference sequence). V lost 3 bases and J lost 7, with 13 bases in between. The full variable domain, its missing parts supplied by reference TRBV19 and TRBJ2-4, is DGGITQSPKYLFRKEGQNVTLSCEQNLNHDAMYWYRQDPGQGLRLIYYSQIVNDFQKGDIAEGYSVSREKKESFPLTVTSAQKNPTAFYLCASSIGREGNIQYFGAGTRLSVL.

V gene TRBV9 combines with J gene TRBJ2-7; TRBD1 is a possible D gene (6 bases). Trimming pared 0 bases from V and 3 bases from J, leaving 16 bases between. Germline CDR1 reads SGDLS; CDR2 reads YYNGEE. CDR3 size: 16 residues. The CDR3 sequence: CASSVGVSGQIYEQYF. The CDR3, as DNA: TGTGCCAGCAGCGTAGGAGTTTCGGGACAAATCTACGAGCAGTACTTC.

This chain connects TRBV9 to TRBJ2-7; a possible D gene is TRBD1 (8 bases). Trimming left V 4 bases short and J 2 bases short, with 25 bases between. Germline CDR1 SGDLS, CDR2 YYNGEE. The CDR3 spans 18 residues. DNA for the CDR3: TGTGCCAGCAGCTCCACGAGGGGGGGACAGGAGGATCCCTACGAGCAGTACTTC. It specifies CASSSTRGGQEDPYEQYF.

In its sample, this clone was seen once. The CDR3 nucleotides read TGTGCCAGCAGTGAATCGCGATCCACAGATACGCAGTATTTT. Its protein is CASSESRSTDTQYF. V usage is TRBV6-1 and J usage is TRBJ2-3; D not resolved. CDR3 size: 14 residues. The germline gives CDR1 MNHNS, CDR2 SASEGT. Trimming stripped 2 bases from V and 2 bases from J, with 8 bases between.

V and J are TRBV5-6 and TRBJ2-2; 10 bases are a match to TRBD2. The CDR3 is made up of 16 amino acids. Trimming removed 4 bases from V and 5 bases from J; junction bases left unmatched: 8. Looked up from germline, CDR1 is SGHDT and CDR2 is YYEEEE. The CDR3 region is CASSVLGTSVTGELFF. The CDR3 DNA reads TGTGCCAGCAGCGTTCTCGGGACTAGCGTTACCGGGGAGCTGTTTTTT.

This CDR3 is CASSQQRVDFYGYTF. The DNA for the CDR3 is TGTGCCAGCAGCCAGCAGCGTGTAGACTTCTATGGCTACACCTTC. The rearrangement joins TRBV3-1 (or the pseudogene TRBV3-2) to TRBJ1-2, with D unclear. Trimming pared 3 bases from V and 4 bases from J, leaving 15 bases between. This CDR3 comprises 15 residues. Germline loops: CDR1 LGHDT, CDR2 YNNKEL (reference sequence).

This chain links TRBV11-3 with TRBJ1-1; possibly TRBD1 for D (6 bases). Trimming left V 3 bases short and J 8 bases short, with 10 bases between. CDR3 length: 12 residues. Looked up from germline, CDR1 is SGHNT and CDR2 is YENEEA. The CDR3 DNA is TGTGCCAGCAGCTTGGGGGCCGGAGAAGCTTTCTTT. Its translation is CASSLGAGEAFF.

The chain combines TRBV30 with TRBJ2-5, with 8 bases matching TRBD1. CDR1 is GTSNPN, CDR2 SVGIG, per germline (reference sequence). V lost 7 bases and J lost 5; bases outside the gene matches: 9. CDR3 length: 13 amino acids. As DNA, the CDR3 is TGTGCCTACGGACAGGGTGGTTGGGAGACCCAGTACTTC. Translating it yields CAYGQGGWETQYF.

This chain joins TRBV6-1 and TRBJ2-4, with 10 bases aligning to TRBD2. Germline V gene data show CDR1 as MNHNS and CDR2 as SASEGT. This CDR3 comprises 17 residues. The V gene end was trimmed by 2 bases and the J gene end by 4 bases; junction bases not matched to a gene: 8. The CDR3 sequence: CASSEPGLANIKNIQYF. CDR3 bases: TGTGCCAGCAGTGAACCGGGACTAGCGAATATTAAAAACATTCAGTACTTC.

This clone was counted once. The chain has TRBV30 and TRBJ1-4; 7 nucleotides line up with TRBD1. The length of the CDR3 is 14 residues. The germline CDR1 and CDR2 sequences are GTSNPN and SVGIG (reference sequence). Trimming took 0 bases from V and 7 from J; bases not matched to a gene: 5. The CDR3 is CAWSVTGVGEKLFF. The CDR3 DNA reads TGTGCCTGGAGTGTAACAGGGGTGGGTGAAAAACTGTTTTTT.

The chain uses TRBV15 and TRBJ1-4; 9 bases fit TRBD1. With 0 bases clipped from V and 8 bases from J, the junction kept 10 bases outside the gene matches. The germline V gene has CDR1 LNHNV and CDR2 YYDKDF (reference sequence). CDR3 size: 17 residues. The CDR3 sequence is CATSRDLDRGLDEKLFF. CDR3 nucleotide sequence: TGTGCCACCAGCAGAGATCTCGACAGGGGGTTGGACGAAAAACTGTTTTTT.